This TCR beta chain is drawn from a study of cytomegalovirus exposure and HLA in healthy donors (TCRdb year 2017). Study-wide context: According to an earlier analysis of 587 of the donors, some 170 million T cells yielded 117 million unique TCR beta sequences and 276 Gb of sequence data. Donor age, sex, ethnicity and CMV serostatus were compiled alongside the repertoire data. The study aimed to test whether signatures of past pathogen exposure could be identified by cataloging public T cell receptors. The number of typed donors differed by locus: about 620-640 for A, B, C, DRB1 and DQB1; approximately 530 for DQA1; 606 for DPA1; and 450 to 480 for DPB1. The study profiled the T cell repertoires of hundreds of subjects by immunosequencing and related them to cytomegalovirus serostatus. The later analysis used no new phenotypic data to find candidate immune exposures, relying instead on TCR beta sequences and their occurrence across donors. Among about 390 genotyped donors of the cohort, an average of around 240,000 unique TCR beta nucleotide sequences were sequenced per donor, roughly a sixth of them non-productive. Of the roughly 410 genotyped donors, 65% to 90% were placed in the genetic ancestry cluster associated with self-reported Caucasian donors. Roughly five DR-DQ haplotypes were treated as single units for association and clustering because of strong linkage in the cohort. To study patterns of TCR occurrence, a later analysis re-analyzed previously published TCR beta repertoires from 600 to 750 donors and added high-resolution HLA genotyping. Genome-wide SNP genotypes for about 60% of the roughly 670 donors were used in a later genetic analysis, which treated that subset as a discovery cohort. To predict cytomegalovirus infection status, the study brought together high-throughput TCR immunosequencing, statistical association of individual TCRs with disease status, and machine learning. Around 330 gigabases of sequencing data and 70 million to 95 million unique TCR sequences made up an early release that covered around 640 HLA-typed donors. An earlier analysis of approximately 640 of the donors applied high-throughput TCR beta sequencing to assess whether each TCR beta V gene segment acted as functional or pseudogenic. HLA typing included class I and class II loci at four-digit resolution. All discovery cohort repertoires had been generated using a single sequencing platform. A separate validation cohort of approximately 130 different subjects was used in addition to the roughly 700-subject first cohort. What the research found in general, with its limitations: Only TCR beta chains were sequenced in this cohort, and the absence of alpha or paired-chain data limited detectable features. Linkage disequilibrium might explain the correlated functional status among segregating V segments, but an unknown experimental factor could not be ruled out. In both the original and validation cohorts, the classifier was reported to diagnose cytomegalovirus status with high specificity and sensitivity. In vitro tests confirmed that a few of the cytomegalovirus-associated TCR beta chains recognize cytomegalovirus antigens. Because the 87-base-pair reads could not distinguish some IMGT-functional V segments, including TRBV6-2 and TRBV6-3, those segments were excluded. A further reported finding was that TCR beta sequences accurately predicted the HLA-A and HLA-B alleles for most subjects in the first cohort. In a later analysis, several top co-occurrence clusters were reported to appear linked to parvovirus B19, influenza, CMV and Epstein-Barr virus. In a later analysis, some 17,000 TCR beta sequences were associated with specific HLA alleles at a false discovery rate of 0.05. In a later analysis, HLA-associated TCR beta chains showed more clonal expansion and lower generation probabilities than non-associated chains that were equally common. The study listed approximately 160 TCR beta chains as associated with cytomegalovirus. For the cohort, immune exposure information was limited to CMV serostatus. When HLA alleles, especially DR and DQ, strongly co-occurred, TCR associations were difficult to assign to individual alleles. Because HLA typing was unavailable for some donors at each locus, only the typed subset was used in association tests. A cluster of highly shared sequence variants was judged likely to represent a technical artifact of the sequencing pipeline. Most CMV-associated TCR beta chains appeared to be HLA-restricted in a later analysis, and the HLA associations seemed to be driven largely by CMV exposure. An association between a missense DCLRE1C variant and V-gene and J-gene trimming of TCR beta chains was found in a later genetic analysis and replicated in an independent cohort. Broadly in line with IMGT annotations, most TCR beta V segments showed up in productive rearrangements about 87% or about 30% of the time in an earlier analysis of roughly 590 of the donors. According to the authors, the approach could potentially be generalized to other disease states and immunological phenotypes. Compared with the approximately 700-donor mean, donors in an Asian-associated ancestry cluster had fewer N-insertions in productive TCRs, according to a later genetic analysis. Because counts were too low, seventeen rarely observed V segments, including chromosome 9 orphons, were left out of the earlier analysis of about 620 of the donors. Most TCR sequences were observed very rarely across donors, whereas some public TCRs were present in many individuals. Presence/absence analyses assumed roughly uniform sequencing depth across donors, an assumption that may not hold. A later analysis found that TCR association rates varied across HLA loci, with DRB1 alleles showing the most associated TCRs and HLA-C alleles the fewest.

Library preparation employed the immunoSEQ multiplex PCR assay. The multiplex PCR relied on a mix of 60 forward primers for TCR Vbeta segments and 13 reverse primers for TCR Jbeta segments. The CDR3 region of rearranged TCR beta genes was amplified from genomic DNA by a multiplex PCR assay. Amplified TCR beta libraries were sequenced as 87-base-pair reads on the Illumina HiSeq System. In the authors' own workflow: A later analysis tallied 75 million to 85 million unique TCR beta chains across the 640 or so repertoires, and about 10 million of those chains were shared by two or more donors. A nearest-neighbor algorithm error-corrected the raw reads and collapsed the reads into unique sequences, merging closely related sequences to remove PCR and sequencing errors. V, D and J gene segments were assigned by aligning CDR3 sequences to IMGT reference sequences. Each retained sequence needed at least a six-nucleotide match to both a V gene segment and a J gene segment. A rearrangement was called productive if the CDR3 had no stop codons and remained in frame with V and J, and every other rearrangement was called non-productive. CDR3 was defined according to IMGT convention as the region running from the second conserved V-encoded cysteine to the conserved J-encoded phenylalanine. The earlier analysis of about 610 of the donors excluded any sequence lacking an unambiguous match to a single V gene segment. In an earlier analysis of roughly 600 of the donors, a V segment was called functional when productive rearrangements were above 56.7%, and segregating when the standard deviation between donors exceeded 5%. A statistical classification framework was built for diagnosing cytomegalovirus status from the catalog of TCR beta chain sequences. V and J gene assignment, in a later analysis, came from comparing TCR nucleotide sequences with IMGT/GENE-DB human TR gene sequences. In a later analysis, CDR3 sequences and most-parsimonious VDJ recombination scenarios were assigned using the TCRdist pipeline. In a later analysis, each TCR beta chain was defined by its CDR3 amino acid sequence together with its V-gene family, and reads without a unique V-gene family were excluded. A later analysis removed several hundred highly shared, low-generation-probability nucleotide sequences to deal with suspected cross-contamination and a sequencing artifact. In a later analysis, a clonal expansion index was calculated for each public chain from normalized within-repertoire ranks of inferred template counts. In a later analysis, generation probabilities were computed using a VDJ recombination model fitted to out-of-frame rearrangements, and the results were checked against IGoR. A later analysis scored TCR-TCR, TCR-HLA and TCR-CMV co-occurrence with hypergeometric tests, applying a repertoire-size bias correction to TCR pairs. A later analysis estimated false discovery rates by permuting HLA or CMV assignments 20 times. In a later analysis, co-occurring TCRs were grouped using DBSCAN, and TCRdist sequence similarity was added for clustering within HLA-allele-positive subsets. Co-occurrence clustering excluded repertoires with fewer than 30,000 or more than 120,000 public chains, plus five with anomalous nucleotide sharing. Not all clones reach the TCRdb copy of this immuneACCESS table, which keeps in-frame sequences only. Checked studies attribute under half of the gap to unresolved V genes and leave the rest unexplained. V and J calls and clone size are copied from that table; D and trimming were computed from the DNA. Across this sample there are about 140,000 clones, with around three quarters seen only once. In total, the top ten clones hold almost 7% of the sample.

Based on the germline V gene (reference sequence), the CDR1 and CDR2 sequences are LNHDA and SQIVND. The junction shows trimming of 7 bases on V and 5 bases on J, plus 14 bases between the germline ends. The CDR3 spans 13 residues, from the cysteine through the phenylalanine. Only the CDR3 DNA stays, 39 bases, in frame from base 1. The cohort comprised several hundred healthy bone marrow donors. At the time of sampling, all cohort members were nominally healthy, though unrecorded immune exposures were likely present. The donor tested CMV seropositive, placing the donor among the approximately 290 seropositive members of the cohort. Every donor gave a peripheral blood sample, and the peripheral blood mononuclear cells from that sample were used for TCR beta sequencing. The Qiagen DNeasy Blood Extraction Kit was used to extract genomic DNA from the blood cell samples. Regarding this clone: Which antigen it targets is not known. Qualities for individual bases were not recorded, and no much larger clone is one base off.

Sequencing input: PBMCs. The chain couples TRBV19 to TRBJ2-5; a tentative D match to TRBD2 spans 5 bases. This TCR derives from a man between 35 and 55 years old in good health and CMV-seropositive. CDR3 reads: CASTHRGFETQYF. The DNA sequence is given as TGTGCCAGTACCCATAGAGGGTTTGAGACCCAGTACTTC.